Listed here are 24 T cell receptor beta chains from one sample, sequenced in a study of blood T cell repertoires in COVID-19. Sequenced by immunoSEQ multiplex PCR; TCRdb stores in-frame clones only, minus some. The top ten hold 0.94% of the sample, which has 250,000 to 350,000 clones, approximately 91% seen once. Sequencing was performed on peripheral blood. The receptor set was obtained from a woman aged 40 to 50 who had recovered from COVID-19.

The genes are TRBV10-3 and TRBJ2-7; D is possibly TRBD1 (6 bases). Deletions cut 0 bases from V and 7 bases from J, with 13 bases between. Germline values: CDR1 ENHRY, CDR2 SYGVKD. This CDR3 comprises 14 residues. The CDR3 DNA follows: TGTGCCATCAGTGAGTCGAACAGGGCACGGGAGCAGTACTTC. It encodes CAISESNRAREQYF.

The chain employs TRBV7-8 and TRBJ1-2, with D possibly TRBD1 on 5 matching bases. V was trimmed by 1 base and J by 6 bases, leaving 18 bases between them. The CDR3 runs to 16 residues. Germline V gene data show CDR1 as SGHVS and CDR2 as FQNEAQ. CDR3 nucleotides: TGTGCCAGCAGCTTAGAGGTGGAGGGGACGGTGGATGGCTACACCTTC. It is translated as CASSLEVEGTVDGYTF.

The V gene is TRBV24-1, the J gene TRBJ2-3, with 14 bases matching TRBD2. The CDR3 consists of 15 residues. J gave up 7 bases and V 8 bases, and 7 bases lay outside the gene matches. Germline V gene data show CDR1 as KGHDR and CDR2 as SFDVKD. The CDR3 nucleotides read TGTGCCACCAATGCCGGGACTAGCGGGAGCTATACGCAGTATTTT. Translating gives CATNAGTSGSYTQYF.

This clone appeared a single time. J is TRBJ2-7 and V is TRBV27; 8 bases align to TRBD1. The ends lost 5 bases at V and 2 bases at J; junction bases unmatched: 8. The CDR3 sequence is 15 residues long. The germline V gene encodes CDR1 MNHEY and CDR2 SMNVEV (reference sequence). The CDR3 coding sequence is TGTGCCAGCAGTCCGTTGGACAGGGAAGCCTACGAGCAGTACTTC. It is translated as CASSPLDREAYEQYF.

CDR3 loop: CASSSGWGHLYEQYF. CDR3 DNA: TGTGCCAGCAGCAGTGGATGGGGACATCTCTACGAGCAGTACTTC. The V and J genes are TRBV11-3 and TRBJ2-7, with D perhaps TRBD1 (6 bases). Germline lookup yields CDR1 SGHNT and CDR2 YENEEA. Between the trimmed V and J ends, which lost 5 bases and 3 bases, there was a span of 17 bases. This CDR3 region has 15 residues.

The chain combines TRBV19 with TRBJ2-7; 10 positions match TRBD2. V dropped 5 bases and J dropped 4; count of bases not matched to a gene: 17. The CDR3 is 18 amino acids. Germline V gene data show CDR1 as LNHDA and CDR2 as SQIVND (reference sequence). In DNA form, the CDR3 reads TGTGCCAGTAGTCCCCGCCCCCAAGGGCTAGCGGGAGTTTACGAGCAGTACTTC. It yields the protein CASSPRPQGLAGVYEQYF.

The chain carries TRBV14 and TRBJ2-1, with 8 bases that match TRBD1. The ends lost 2 bases at V and 6 bases at J; junction bases unmatched: 9. The length of the CDR3 is 16 residues. Per the germline V gene, CDR1 is SGHDN and CDR2 is FVKESK. The CDR3 reads CASSQLPGQAPNEQFF. The DNA of the CDR3 is TGTGCCAGCAGCCAACTACCGGGACAGGCTCCCAATGAGCAGTTCTTC.

The rearrangement links TRBV27 to TRBJ2-7, with 10 nucleotides matching TRBD2. This CDR3 has 16 residues. The germline V gene encodes CDR1 MNHEY and CDR2 SMNVEV (reference sequence). V was pared by 6 bases and J by 3 bases, with 11 bases of the junction left unmatched. The CDR3 nucleotides read TGTGCCAGCAGCCAGCAGCTCGGGACTAGCGACTACGAGCAGTACTTC. Residues: CASSQQLGTSDYEQYF.

The rearrangement joins TRBV6-5 to TRBJ1-5; 8 bases agree with TRBD1. The V segment lost 7 bases and the J segment 6 bases; nucleotides outside the gene matches: 11. The CDR3 totals 15 residues. Germline lookup yields CDR1 MNHEY and CDR2 SVGAGI. As DNA, the CDR3 is TGTGCCAGCACCCTAACAGGGGGTGTCAGTCAGCCCCAGCATTTT. Protein: CASTLTGGVSQPQHF.

For this clone: A read error may produce the germline difference seen at one junction end. This chain joins TRBV14 and TRBJ2-7, with TRBD1 as a possible D gene (6 bases). Germline CDR1 SGHDN, CDR2 FVKESK. This CDR3 is built from 14 residues. Here the CDR3 reads CASSQGQLIYEQYF. The DNA of the CDR3 is TGTGCCAGCAGTCAAGGACAGCTTATCTACGAGCAGTACTTC.

The chain is built from TRBV11-2 and TRBJ2-1, with 11 positions matching TRBD2. With 1 base clipped from V and 4 bases from J, the junction kept 3 bases outside the gene matches. The CDR3 spans 16 residues. Germline V CDR1 and CDR2: SGHAT, FQNNGV. The CDR3 DNA is TGTGCCAGCAGCTTAGTAGCGGGAGGGTGGTACAATGAGCAGTTCTTC. Encoded protein: CASSLVAGGWYNEQFF.

The rearrangement joins TRBV29-1 to TRBJ2-4, with D possibly being TRBD2 (6 bases). From germline, CDR1 is SQVTM and CDR2 ANQGSEA. The CDR3 totals 13 residues. Trimming cost V 6 bases and J 5 bases, with 14 bases left between them. The CDR3 DNA reads as TGCAGCGTCTATGAAGCGGGCCAAAACATTCAGTACTTC. Its protein is CSVYEAGQNIQYF.

The V call is TRBV7-2, the J call TRBJ2-5; TRBD2 is a possible D gene (6 bases). CDR1 and CDR2 from the germline V gene are SGHTA and FQGNSA. The V end was cut by 5 bases, the J end by 0 bases, with 7 bases between. This CDR3 has 13 residues. The CDR3 sequence is CASSRGNQETQYF. DNA of the CDR3: TGTGCCAGCAGCCGGGGGAACCAAGAGACCCAGTACTTC.

V and J are TRBV15 and TRBJ2-1; 9 nucleotides line up with TRBD2. The CDR3 totals 15 residues. Germline loops: CDR1 LNHNV, CDR2 YYDKDF (reference sequence). V lost 0 bases to trimming and J lost 9 bases; unmatched junction nucleotides: 6. The CDR3 spells CATSRDAGGFAEQFF. The CDR3 DNA reads TGTGCCACCAGCAGAGATGCGGGAGGGTTTGCTGAGCAGTTCTTC.

This chain uses TRBV2 with TRBJ2-2, with 8 bases that match TRBD2. CDR1 is SNHLY and CDR2 is FYNNEI in the germline V gene. Trimming at V came to 7 bases and at J to 5 bases, leaving 9 bases not matched to a gene. The CDR3 is 15 amino acids. CDR3: CASIGGLAGTGELFF. As DNA, the CDR3 is TGTGCCAGCATTGGCGGCCTAGCGGGTACCGGGGAGCTGTTTTTT.

This chain links TRBV7-3 with TRBJ2-3, with TRBD2 matching 10 bases. This CDR3 comprises 15 residues. V lost 5 bases and J lost 3; bases outside the gene matches: 5. Germline lookup yields CDR1 SGHTA and CDR2 FQGTGA. The CDR3 sequence is CASSASGSGTDTQYF. In DNA form, the CDR3 reads TGTGCCAGCAGCGCTAGCGGGAGTGGGACAGATACGCAGTATTTT. Full variable domain (outside the CDR3, taken from reference TRBV7-3 and TRBJ2-3): GAGVSQTPSNKVTEKGKYVELRCDPISGHTALYWYRQSLGQGPEFLIYFQGTGAADDSGLPNDRFFAVRPEGSVSTLKIQRTERGDSAVYLCASSASGSGTDTQYFGPGTRLTVL.

The chain links TRBV3-1 (or the pseudogene TRBV3-2) to TRBJ1-2, with 7 bases fitting TRBD1. CDR3 length equals 15 residues. Trimming took 4 bases from V and 4 from J; bases not matched to a gene: 9. Germline CDR1 LGHDT, CDR2 YNNKEL (reference sequence). The CDR3 DNA is TGTGCCAGCAGCCCGACAGGGAATGCTGGCTATGGCTACACCTTC. Protein sequence: CASSPTGNAGYGYTF.

This clone showed up just a few times. This chain uses TRBV7-9 with TRBJ2-7; TRBD1 aligns across 7 bases. This CDR3 region has 15 residues. Germline trimming cut 5 bases from V and 5 bases from J; bases unmatched to any gene: 12. Per the germline V gene, CDR1 is SEHNR and CDR2 is FQNEAQ (reference sequence). CDR3: CASSQFRGGIDEQYF. DNA for the CDR3: TGTGCCAGCAGCCAGTTCCGAGGGGGCATCGACGAGCAGTACTTC.

The sample holds one count of this clone. J is TRBJ2-7 and V is TRBV28; the match to TRBD2 covers 11 bases. Unmatched junction bases numbered 5, after V lost 4 bases and J lost 3 bases. The CDR3 runs 15 residues. Per the germline V gene, CDR1 is MDHEN and CDR2 is SYDVKM. This chain's CDR3 is CASSSLAGAVYEQYF. The CDR3, as DNA: TGTGCCAGCAGTTCACTAGCGGGAGCCGTCTACGAGCAGTACTTC.

V usage is TRBV27 and J usage is TRBJ2-1; TRBD2 matches at 7 bases. Per the germline V gene, CDR1 is MNHEY and CDR2 is SMNVEV (reference sequence). The junction had 11 bases not matched to a gene; V was cut back by 6 bases and J by 9 bases. The CDR3 is 14 residues long. The CDR3 is CASSTGLEGGEQFF. In DNA, the CDR3 is TGTGCCAGCAGCACCGGACTAGAGGGAGGTGAGCAGTTCTTC.

This chain connects TRBV7-9 to TRBJ2-7; 7 bases agree with TRBD1. J was trimmed by 6 bases and V by 7 bases; bases with no gene match: 12. Germline V lookup: CDR1 SEHNR, CDR2 FQNEAQ (reference sequence). The CDR3 loop spans 14 amino acids. Written as DNA, the CDR3 is TGTGCCAGCACCACAACGCCAGGGGGAAGCGAGCAGTACTTC. It is translated as CASTTTPGGSEQYF.

The sample holds one count of this clone. The V gene is TRBV30, the J gene TRBJ2-7; no firm D call. Germline V CDR1 and CDR2: GTSNPN, SVGIG (reference sequence). Deletions cut 2 bases from V and 0 bases from J, with 14 bases between. The CDR3 runs to 15 residues. CDR3 amino acids: CAWSPSAWSSYEQYF. For the CDR3, the DNA is TGTGCCTGGAGTCCCTCAGCCTGGAGCTCCTACGAGCAGTACTTC. Variable domain in full (rest from reference TRBV30 and TRBJ2-7): SQTIHQWPATLVQPVGSPLSLECTVEGTSNPNLYWYRQAAGRGLQLLFYSVGIGQISSEVPQNLSASRPQDRQFILSSKKLLLSDSGFYLCAWSPSAWSSYEQYFGPGTRLTVT.

CDR3 nucleotide sequence: TGTGCCAGCAGTGAGACTACCCTGGCTTACAATGAGCAGTTCTTC. Protein product: CASSETTLAYNEQFF. V and J are TRBV6-1 and TRBJ2-1; weak D call: TRBD2 (5 bases). Trimming stripped 3 bases from V and 4 bases from J, with 13 bases between. Germline CDR1 is MNHNS and CDR2 is SASEGT. CDR3 length equals 15 residues.

In this sample, this clone turned up many times. The chain has TRBV14 and TRBJ2-7; D is perhaps TRBD1 (5 bases). This CDR3 has 13 residues. From germline, CDR1 is SGHDN and CDR2 FVKESK. The ends were cut back, 1 base at V and 9 bases at J, with 13 bases in the middle. The CDR3 DNA sequence: TGTGCCAGCAGCCAAGCTCAGGGCCGCGGGCAGTACTTC. It encodes CASSQAQGRGQYF. The full variable domain, in which reference TRBV14 and TRBJ2-7 provide the parts outside the CDR3, is EAGVTQFPSHSVIEKGQTVTLRCDPISGHDNLYWYRRVMGKEIKFLLHFVKESKQDESGMPNNRFLAERTGGTYSTLKVQPAELEDSGVYFCASSQAQGRGQYFGPGTRLTVT.